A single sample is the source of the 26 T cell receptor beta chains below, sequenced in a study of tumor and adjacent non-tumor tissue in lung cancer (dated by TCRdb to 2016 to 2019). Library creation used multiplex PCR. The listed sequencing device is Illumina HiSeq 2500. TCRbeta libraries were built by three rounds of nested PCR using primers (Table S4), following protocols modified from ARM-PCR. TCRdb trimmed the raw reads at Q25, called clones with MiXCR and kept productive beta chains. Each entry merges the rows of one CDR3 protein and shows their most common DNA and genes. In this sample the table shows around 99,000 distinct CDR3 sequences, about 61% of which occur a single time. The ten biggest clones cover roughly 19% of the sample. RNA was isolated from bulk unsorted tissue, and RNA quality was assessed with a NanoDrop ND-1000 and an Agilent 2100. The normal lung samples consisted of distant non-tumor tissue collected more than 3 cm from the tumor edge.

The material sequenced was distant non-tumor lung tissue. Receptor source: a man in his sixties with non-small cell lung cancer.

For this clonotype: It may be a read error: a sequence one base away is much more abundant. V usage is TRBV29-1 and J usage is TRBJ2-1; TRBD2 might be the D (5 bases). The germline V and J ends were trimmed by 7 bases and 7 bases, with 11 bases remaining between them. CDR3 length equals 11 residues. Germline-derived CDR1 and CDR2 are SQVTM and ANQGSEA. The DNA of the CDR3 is TGCAGCGGCGACTATTTGAATGAGCAGTTCTTC. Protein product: CSGDYLNEQFF.

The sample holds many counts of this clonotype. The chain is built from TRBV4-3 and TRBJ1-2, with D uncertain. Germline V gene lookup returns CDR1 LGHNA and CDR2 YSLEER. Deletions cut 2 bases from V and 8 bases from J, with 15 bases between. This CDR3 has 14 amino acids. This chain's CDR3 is CASSQTSTSGGYTF. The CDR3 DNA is TGCGCCAGCAGCCAAACATCGACGTCGGGGGGCTACACCTTC.

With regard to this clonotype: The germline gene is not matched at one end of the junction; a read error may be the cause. CDR3 nucleotide sequence: TGCGCTAGCAGCCTGGGAGAGGACACTGAAGCTTTCTTT. It encodes CASSLGEDTEAFF. This chain joins TRBV4-1 and TRBJ1-1; unclear D gene. The germline V gene has CDR1 MGHRA and CDR2 YSYEKL. This CDR3 region has 13 residues.

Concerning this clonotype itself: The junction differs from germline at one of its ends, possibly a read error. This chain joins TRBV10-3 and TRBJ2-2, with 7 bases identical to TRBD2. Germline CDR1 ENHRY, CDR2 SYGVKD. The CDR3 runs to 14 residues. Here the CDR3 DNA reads TGTGCCATAAGTCGGGGGGAGGACACCGGGGAGCTGTTATTT. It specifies CAISRGEDTGELLF.

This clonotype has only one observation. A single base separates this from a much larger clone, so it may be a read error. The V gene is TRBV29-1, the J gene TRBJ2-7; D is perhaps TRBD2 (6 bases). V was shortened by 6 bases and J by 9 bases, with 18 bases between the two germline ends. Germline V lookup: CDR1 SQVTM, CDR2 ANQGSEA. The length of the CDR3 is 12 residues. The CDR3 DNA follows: TGCAGCGTGGCGGGGAGCTCCTGCGCGCAGTACTTC. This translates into CSVAGSSCAQYF.

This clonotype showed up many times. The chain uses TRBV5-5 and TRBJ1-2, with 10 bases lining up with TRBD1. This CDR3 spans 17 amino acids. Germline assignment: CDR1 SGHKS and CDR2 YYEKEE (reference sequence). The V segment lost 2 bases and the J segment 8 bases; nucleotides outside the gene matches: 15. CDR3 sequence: CASSLRITTGGSWGYTF. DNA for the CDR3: TGTGCCAGCAGCTTAAGGATAACGACAGGGGGCTCTTGGGGCTACACCTTC.

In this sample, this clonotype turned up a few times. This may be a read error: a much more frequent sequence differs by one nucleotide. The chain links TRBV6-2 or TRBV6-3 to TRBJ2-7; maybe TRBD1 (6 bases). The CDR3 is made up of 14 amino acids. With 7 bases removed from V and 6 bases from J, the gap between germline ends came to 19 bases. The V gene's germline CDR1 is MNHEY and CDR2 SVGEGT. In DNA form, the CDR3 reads TGTGCCAGCACCCCTCAGGGGTCACACTTCGAGCAGTACTTC. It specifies CASTPQGSHFEQYF.

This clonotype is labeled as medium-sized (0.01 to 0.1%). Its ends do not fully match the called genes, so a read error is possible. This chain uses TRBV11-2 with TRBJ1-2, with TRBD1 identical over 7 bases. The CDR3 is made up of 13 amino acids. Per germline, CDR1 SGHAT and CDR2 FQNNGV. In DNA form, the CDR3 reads TGTGCCAGCAGCTTAGGTACCGGGACAGCGCTCGCCTTC. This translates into CASSLGTGTALAF.

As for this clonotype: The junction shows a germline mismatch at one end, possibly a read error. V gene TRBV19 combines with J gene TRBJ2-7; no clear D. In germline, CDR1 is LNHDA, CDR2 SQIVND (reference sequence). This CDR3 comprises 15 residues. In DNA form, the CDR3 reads TGTGCCACTAGTACTTACGACCGAAACACCTACGAGCAGTACTTC. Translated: CATSTYDRNTYEQYF. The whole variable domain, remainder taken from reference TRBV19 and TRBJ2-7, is DGGITQSPKYLFRKEGQNVTLSCEQNLNHDAMYWYRQDPGQGLRLIYYSQIVNDFQKGDIAEGYSVSREKKESFPLTVTSAQKNPTAFYLCATSTYDRNTYEQYFGPGTRLTVT.

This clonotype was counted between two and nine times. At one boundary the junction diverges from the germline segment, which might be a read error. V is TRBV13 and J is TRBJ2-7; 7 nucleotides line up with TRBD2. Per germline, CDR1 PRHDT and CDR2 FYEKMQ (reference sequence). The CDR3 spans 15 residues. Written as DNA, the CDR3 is TGTGCCGGCAGCTCCCGGGATGGGACTAACACCCCCCAGTACTTC. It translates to CAGSSRDGTNTPQYF.

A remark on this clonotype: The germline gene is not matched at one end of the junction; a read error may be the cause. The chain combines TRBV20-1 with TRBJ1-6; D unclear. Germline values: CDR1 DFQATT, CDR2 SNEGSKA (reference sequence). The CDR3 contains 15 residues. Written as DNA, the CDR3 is TGCAGTGCCTCCGAGGGCTTGACCTATAATTCACTCCTCCACTTT. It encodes CSASEGLTYNSLLHF.

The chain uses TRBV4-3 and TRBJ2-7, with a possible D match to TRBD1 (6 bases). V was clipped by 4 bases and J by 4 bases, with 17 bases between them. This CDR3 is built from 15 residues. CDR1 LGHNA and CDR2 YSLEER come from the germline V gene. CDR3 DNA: TGCGCCAGCAGCCCCTGCATTAGGGGGAGTTACGAGCAGTACTTC. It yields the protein CASSPCIRGSYEQYF.

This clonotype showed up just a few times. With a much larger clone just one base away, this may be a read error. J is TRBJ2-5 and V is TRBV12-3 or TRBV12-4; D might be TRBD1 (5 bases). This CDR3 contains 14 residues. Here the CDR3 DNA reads TGTGCCAGCAGTTTACAGGGCACCCAAGAGACCCAGCACTTC. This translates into CASSLQGTQETQHF.

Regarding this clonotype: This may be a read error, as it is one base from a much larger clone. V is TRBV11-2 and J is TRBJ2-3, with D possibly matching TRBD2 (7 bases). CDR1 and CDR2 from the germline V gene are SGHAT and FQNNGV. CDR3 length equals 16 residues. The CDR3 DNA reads TGTGCCAGCAGCTTAGTCTGGGGAGGGACAACAGATACGCGGTATTTT. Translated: CASSLVWGGTTDTRYF.

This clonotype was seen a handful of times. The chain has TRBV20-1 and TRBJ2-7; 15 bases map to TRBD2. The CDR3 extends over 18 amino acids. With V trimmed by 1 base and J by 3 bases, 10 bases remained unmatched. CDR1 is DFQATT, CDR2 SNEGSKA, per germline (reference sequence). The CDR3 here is CSARAPSGLAGGNYEQYF. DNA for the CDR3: TGCAGTGCTAGAGCCCCCTCCGGACTAGCGGGAGGGAACTACGAGCAGTACTTC.

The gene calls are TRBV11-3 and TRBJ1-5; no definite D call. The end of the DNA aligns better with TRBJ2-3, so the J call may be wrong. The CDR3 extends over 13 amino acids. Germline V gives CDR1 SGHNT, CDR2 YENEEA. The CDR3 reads CASSPESNQPQYF. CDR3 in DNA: TGTGCCAGCAGCCCGGAATCCAACCAGCCCCAGTATTTT.

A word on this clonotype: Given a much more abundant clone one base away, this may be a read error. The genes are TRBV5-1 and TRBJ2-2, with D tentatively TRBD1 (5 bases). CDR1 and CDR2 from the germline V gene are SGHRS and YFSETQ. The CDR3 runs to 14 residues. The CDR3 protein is CATSKTENTGELFF. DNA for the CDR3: TGCGCCACCAGCAAGACAGAGAACACCGGGGAGCTGTTTTTT.

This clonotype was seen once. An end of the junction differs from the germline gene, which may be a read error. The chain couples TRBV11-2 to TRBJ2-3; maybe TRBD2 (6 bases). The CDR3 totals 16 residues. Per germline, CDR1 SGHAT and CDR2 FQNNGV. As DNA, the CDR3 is TGTGCTAGCAGCCGTAGCAGGAGGGCCTTTGAAGATACACAGTATTTT. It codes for CASSRSRRAFEDTQYF.

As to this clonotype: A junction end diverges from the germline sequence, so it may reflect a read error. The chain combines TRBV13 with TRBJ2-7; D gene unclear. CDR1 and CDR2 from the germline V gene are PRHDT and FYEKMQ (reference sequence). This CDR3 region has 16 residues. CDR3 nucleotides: TGTGCCAGGAGCTTAGGCCTCGGGCAGATAAAGAACGAGCAGTACTTC. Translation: CARSLGLGQIKNEQYF.

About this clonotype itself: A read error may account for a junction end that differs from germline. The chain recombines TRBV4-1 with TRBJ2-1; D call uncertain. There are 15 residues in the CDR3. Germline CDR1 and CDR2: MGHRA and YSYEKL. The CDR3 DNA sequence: TGTACCAGCAGCCAAGAAGAAGTAGGATACAATGAGCAGTTCTTC. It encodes CTSSQEEVGYNEQFF.

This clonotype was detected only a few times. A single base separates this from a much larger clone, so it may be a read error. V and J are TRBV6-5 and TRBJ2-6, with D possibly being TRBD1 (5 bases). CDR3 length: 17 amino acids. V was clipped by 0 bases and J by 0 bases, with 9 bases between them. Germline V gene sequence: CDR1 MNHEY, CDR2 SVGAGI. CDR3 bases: TGTGCCAGCAGTTACTCCGACAGCGCCTCTGGGGCCAACGTCCTGACTTTC. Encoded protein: CASSYSDSASGANVLTF.

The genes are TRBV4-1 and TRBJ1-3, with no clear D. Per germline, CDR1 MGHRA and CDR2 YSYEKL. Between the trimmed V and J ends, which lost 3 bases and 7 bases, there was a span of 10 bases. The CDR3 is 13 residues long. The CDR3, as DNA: TGCGCCAGCAGCCAGGCTCCCGGGAACACCATATATTTT. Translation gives CASSQAPGNTIYF.

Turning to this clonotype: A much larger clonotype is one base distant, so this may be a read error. The CDR3 DNA follows: TGTGCCAGCCTGGATTGTGGCGAGACCCAGTACTTC. It codes for CASLDCGETQYF. J is TRBJ2-5 and V is TRBV7-9; D remains ambiguous. This CDR3 is built from 12 residues. Per germline, CDR1 SEHNR and CDR2 FQNEAQ (reference sequence). V lost 8 bases and J 5 bases, leaving 12 bases between the germline ends.

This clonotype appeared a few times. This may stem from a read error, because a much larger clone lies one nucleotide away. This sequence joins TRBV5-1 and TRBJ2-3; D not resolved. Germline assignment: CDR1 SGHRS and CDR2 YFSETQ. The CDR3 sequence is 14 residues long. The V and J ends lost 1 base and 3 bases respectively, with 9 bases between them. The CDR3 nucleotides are TGCGCCAGCAGCTTGTTTAGCAGGACAGATACGCAGTATTTT. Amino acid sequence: CASSLFSRTDTQYF.

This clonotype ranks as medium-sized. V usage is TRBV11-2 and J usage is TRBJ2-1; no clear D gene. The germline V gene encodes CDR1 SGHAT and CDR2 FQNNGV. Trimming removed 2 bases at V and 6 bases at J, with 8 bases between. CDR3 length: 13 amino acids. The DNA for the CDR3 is TGTGCCAGCAGCTTACCAGAAACCAATGAGCAGTTCTTC. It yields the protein CASSLPETNEQFF. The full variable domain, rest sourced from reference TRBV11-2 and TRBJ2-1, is EAGVAQSPRYKIIEKRQSVAFWCNPISGHATLYWYQQILGQGPKLLIQFQNNGVVDDSQLPKDRFSAERLKGVDSTLKIQPAKLEDSAVYLCASSLPETNEQFFGPGTRLTVL.

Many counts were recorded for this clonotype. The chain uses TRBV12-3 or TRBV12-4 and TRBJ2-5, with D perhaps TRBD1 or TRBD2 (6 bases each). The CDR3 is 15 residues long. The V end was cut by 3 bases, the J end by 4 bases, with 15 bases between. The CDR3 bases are TGTGCCAGCAGTTTCACTACAGGGAGGTCAGAGACCCAGTACTTC. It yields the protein CASSFTTGRSETQYF.